A single sample gave rise to the 11 T cell receptor beta chains below, sequenced in a study of T cell responses to AZD1222 COVID-19 vaccine. Generated by immunoSEQ multiplex PCR, the TCRdb table keeps only in-frame clones and is missing some. Counted here are approximately 80,000 clones, 87% occurring once; the ten biggest clones make up roughly 24%. The sample in question was peripheral blood, obtained on day 0 of AZD1222 vaccination. These receptors all stem from an adult in good health.

The chain is built from TRBV18 and TRBJ1-5; D perhaps matches TRBD1 (5 bases). Germline-derived CDR1 and CDR2 are KGHSH and LQKENI. V lost 3 bases and J 0 bases, leaving 9 bases between the germline ends. This CDR3 is 15 amino acids long. The DNA of the CDR3 is TGTGCCAGCTCACCGCAGGGCCTTAGCAATCAGCCCCAGCATTTT. Protein product: CASSPQGLSNQPQHF.

The V gene is TRBV6-2 or TRBV6-3, the J gene TRBJ2-5, with D unclear. Germline loops: CDR1 MNHEY, CDR2 SVGEGT. This CDR3 has 15 residues. V was clipped by 2 bases and J by 5 bases, with 15 bases between them. The CDR3 region has the DNA TGTGCCAGCAGTTACCGCCAGCCCCCTAGGGAGACCCAGTACTTC. It is translated as CASSYRQPPRETQYF.

This chain joins TRBV6-6 and TRBJ1-1; D gene ambiguous. Trimming took off 6 bases at V and 5 bases at J, with 13 bases between the two ends. Per germline, CDR1 MNHNY and CDR2 SVGAGI (reference sequence). There are 13 residues in the CDR3. CDR3 sequence: CASSHETGTEAFF. As DNA, the CDR3 is TGTGCCAGCAGCCATGAGACGGGGACTGAAGCTTTCTTT.

V and J are TRBV5-1 and TRBJ2-5, with TRBD1 identical over 7 bases. With V trimmed by 3 bases and J by 4 bases, 12 bases remained unmatched. CDR3 length: 16 residues. Germline V gene data show CDR1 as SGHRS and CDR2 as YFSETQ. The CDR3 sequence: CASSSGAGGIRETQYF. For the CDR3, the DNA is TGCGCCAGCAGCTCAGGGGCAGGGGGTATTCGAGAGACCCAGTACTTC. The whole variable domain, remainder taken from reference TRBV5-1 and TRBJ2-5, is KAGVTQTPRYLIKTRGQQVTLSCSPISGHRSVSWYQQTPGQGLQFLFEYFSETQRNKGNFPGRFSGRQFSNSRSEMNVSTLELGDSALYLCASSSGAGGIRETQYFGPGTRLLVL.

This clone showed up just once. The rearrangement links TRBV6-5 to TRBJ2-7; D could derive from TRBD1 or TRBD2 (5 bases each). The V end lost 1 base, the J end lost 1 base, and 14 bases lay between the germline ends. The CDR3 is 16 amino acids. Germline-derived CDR1 and CDR2 are MNHEY and SVGAGI. The CDR3 protein is CASSYYPGTVSYEQYF. In DNA, the CDR3 is TGTGCCAGCAGTTACTATCCCGGGACGGTATCCTACGAGCAGTACTTC.

The chain links TRBV9 to TRBJ1-1; D gene uncertain. This CDR3 spans 13 amino acids. Germline V gives CDR1 SGDLS, CDR2 YYNGEE. The V and J ends lost 0 bases and 2 bases respectively, with 5 bases between them. The CDR3 spells CASSVEENTEAFF. The CDR3 DNA is TGTGCCAGCAGCGTAGAGGAAAACACTGAAGCTTTCTTT.

The chain is built from TRBV14 and TRBJ1-1; 9 bases are shared with TRBD1. This CDR3 comprises 17 residues. Germline-derived CDR1 and CDR2 are SGHDN and FVKESK. Trimming at V came to 4 bases and at J to 3 bases, leaving 12 bases not matched to a gene. CDR3 nucleotides: TGTGCCAGCAGCCTAGAAGGACAGGGGTTTAGGGACACTGAAGCTTTCTTT. Its protein product is CASSLEGQGFRDTEAFF.

The V and J genes are TRBV7-9 and TRBJ2-1, with 9 bases lining up with TRBD1. Trimming took 5 bases from V and 6 from J; bases not matched to a gene: 8. CDR3 size: 15 residues. Germline CDR1 is SEHNR and CDR2 is FQNEAQ (reference sequence). Here the CDR3 DNA reads TGTGCCAGCAGCCCCCGGGACAGGGTGGTCAATGAGCAGTTCTTC. As protein: CASSPRDRVVNEQFF. Using reference TRBV7-9 and TRBJ2-1 for the parts outside the CDR3, the full variable domain is DTGVSQNPRHKITKRGQNVTFRCDPISEHNRLYWYRQTLGQGPEFLTYFQNEAQLEKSRLLSDRFSAERPKGSFSTLEIQRTEQGDSAMYLCASSPRDRVVNEQFFGPGTRLTVL.

This chain joins TRBV3-1 (or the pseudogene TRBV3-2) and TRBJ1-2, with D perhaps matching TRBD1 (5 bases). The germline V gene encodes CDR1 LGHDT and CDR2 YNNKEL (reference sequence). Trimming took 0 bases from V and 7 from J, leaving 9 bases between them. CDR3 length equals 13 residues. DNA for the CDR3: TGTGCCAGCAGCCAAGAGGGGCCTAGTGGCTACACCTTC. It codes for CASSQEGPSGYTF.

V usage is TRBV28 and J usage is TRBJ1-3, with TRBD1 matching over 11 bases. Per the germline V gene, CDR1 is MDHEN and CDR2 is SYDVKM. With 1 base clipped from V and 4 bases from J, the junction kept 6 bases outside the gene matches. CDR3 length equals 17 residues. CDR3 DNA: TGTGCCAGCAGTTTATTAGGACAGGGGGCCTGGGGAAACACCATATATTTT. It yields the protein CASSLLGQGAWGNTIYF.

The V call is TRBV5-1, the J call TRBJ2-5, with 9 bases fitting TRBD2. V gave up 9 bases and J gave up 4 bases; unmatched junction bases: 16. CDR3 length: 16 amino acids. Germline-derived CDR1 and CDR2 are SGHRS and YFSETQ. Here the CDR3 reads CATRPRPAGGTETQYF. DNA for the CDR3: TGCGCCACCAGACCCAGGCCGGCGGGAGGGACAGAGACCCAGTACTTC.